Below are 11 T cell receptor beta chains sequenced from a single sample in a study of blood T cell repertoires in COVID-19. Assay used: immunoSEQ multiplex PCR; TCRdb lists only in-frame clones, some missing. Of roughly 320,000 clones listed, about 90% are singletons. The sample comprised peripheral blood. The receptors stem from a woman aged 25-40 years with COVID-19, enrolled during active disease.

The rearrangement uses TRBV18 and TRBJ2-5, with D possibly TRBD1 on 6 matching bases. CDR3 length: 13 residues. Trimming removed 6 bases from V and 1 base from J, with 9 bases in between. Germline CDR1 is KGHSH and CDR2 is LQKENI. The CDR3 here is CASSQGLQETQYF. The CDR3 region has the DNA TGTGCCAGCTCGCAGGGGCTCCAAGAGACCCAGTACTTC. Based on the CDR3 plus reference TRBV18 and TRBJ2-5, the full variable domain is NAGVMQNPRHLVRRRGQEARLRCSPMKGHSHVYWYRQLPEEGLKFMVYLQKENIIDESGMPKERFSAEFPKEGPSILRIQQVVRGDSAAYFCASSQGLQETQYFGPGTRLLVL.

As for this clone: The identical CDR3 is also encoded by other nucleotide sequences in the sample. The chain uses TRBV7-2 and TRBJ2-5, with 12 bases identical to TRBD2. The V gene's germline CDR1 is SGHTA and CDR2 FQGNSA. Trimming took 4 bases from V and 5 from J; bases not matched to a gene: 11. This CDR3 has 17 amino acids. Here the CDR3 reads CASSYARTSGAHETQYF. CDR3 DNA: TGTGCCAGCAGCTACGCTCGGACTAGCGGGGCCCACGAGACCCAGTACTTC. Full variable domain (outside the CDR3, taken from reference TRBV7-2 and TRBJ2-5): GAGVSQSPSNKVTEKGKDVELRCDPISGHTALYWYRQSLGQGLEFLIYFQGNSAPDKSGLPSDRFSAERTGGSVSTLTIQRTQQEDSAVYLCASSYARTSGAHETQYFGPGTRLLVL.

V usage is TRBV11-2 and J usage is TRBJ2-1; possibly TRBD2 for D (5 bases). V shed 4 bases and J shed 6 bases, with 10 bases lying between them. The germline V gene has CDR1 SGHAT and CDR2 FQNNGV. The CDR3 runs 13 residues. CDR3 loop: CASSWIRGNEQFF. For the CDR3, the DNA is TGTGCCAGCAGCTGGATTCGGGGCAATGAGCAGTTCTTC. Full variable domain (outside the CDR3, taken from reference TRBV11-2 and TRBJ2-1): EAGVAQSPRYKIIEKRQSVAFWCNPISGHATLYWYQQILGQGPKLLIQFQNNGVVDDSQLPKDRFSAERLKGVDSTLKIQPAKLEDSAVYLCASSWIRGNEQFFGPGTRLTVL.

The chain links TRBV19 to TRBJ1-5; 7 bases line up with TRBD1. Unmatched junction bases numbered 5, after V lost 5 bases and J lost 4 bases. This CDR3 spans 14 amino acids. Per germline, CDR1 LNHDA and CDR2 SQIVND (reference sequence). The CDR3 bases are TGTGCCAGTAGTTGGGACAGTTCAAATCAGCCCCAGCATTTT. It specifies CASSWDSSNQPQHF.

The CDR3 region has the DNA TGTGCCAGCAGCTTATCCCCTAACCCTAGGACCCAGTACTTC. Translating it yields CASSLSPNPRTQYF. The chain links TRBV11-3 to TRBJ2-5; no definite D call. The CDR3 is made up of 14 amino acids. Germline-derived CDR1 and CDR2 are SGHNT and YENEEA. Trimming shortened V by 2 bases and J by 7 bases, and 14 bases separated the two germline ends.

This clone has a single count. V is TRBV19 and J is TRBJ1-2, with 8 bases matching TRBD1. The V and J ends lost 5 bases and 10 bases, in that order; junction bases with no gene match: 12. Germline V CDR1 and CDR2: LNHDA, SQIVND (reference sequence). The CDR3 contains 14 residues. The CDR3 region has the DNA TGTGCCAGTAGTCTAAGGGACAGGCGCCTTGACTACACCTTC. It translates to CASSLRDRRLDYTF.

The rearrangement links TRBV6-5 to TRBJ2-7; the D gene is possibly TRBD2 (6 bases). This CDR3 has 15 amino acids. The germline V gene has CDR1 MNHEY and CDR2 SVGAGI. V gave up 6 bases and J gave up 3 bases, with 18 bases separating them. CDR3 region: CASRGGSGRLYEQYF. The CDR3 DNA sequence: TGTGCCAGCAGGGGGGGATCGGGACGCCTCTACGAGCAGTACTTC.

This chain uses TRBV4-2 with TRBJ2-2; 11 bases align to TRBD1. From germline, CDR1 is LGHNA and CDR2 YNFKEQ. The CDR3 is 15 residues long. The V gene end was trimmed by 4 bases and the J gene end by 6 bases; junction bases not matched to a gene: 4. In nucleotides, the CDR3 is TGTGCCAGCAGCCTCGGACAGGGGGCGTCCGGGGAGCTGTTTTTT. This translates into CASSLGQGASGELFF.

The chain has TRBV29-1 and TRBJ2-1; D call uncertain. The CDR3 is made up of 11 amino acids. Trimming cost V 7 bases and J 5 bases, with 9 bases left between them. CDR1 is SQVTM and CDR2 is ANQGSEA in the germline V gene. CDR3 protein: CSAGGDNEQFF. The CDR3 region has the DNA TGCAGCGCCGGCGGAGACAATGAGCAGTTCTTC.

This clone has just one count. The chain has TRBV5-1 and TRBJ2-1; 9 nucleotides align to TRBD2. The CDR3 totals 15 residues. V lost 0 bases to trimming and J lost 7 bases; unmatched junction nucleotides: 5. Per the germline V gene, CDR1 is SGHRS and CDR2 is YFSETQ. CDR3 region: CASSLGTSVGNEQFF. CDR3 nucleotides: TGCGCCAGCAGCTTGGGGACTAGCGTCGGGAATGAGCAGTTCTTC.

The rearrangement uses TRBV2 and TRBJ1-6, with 8 positions matching TRBD1. The CDR3 runs to 14 residues. V shed 3 bases, J shed 7 bases, and the junction held 2 bases outside the gene matches. The germline V gene has CDR1 SNHLY and CDR2 FYNNEI. The CDR3: CASSDRGQNSPLHF. The CDR3 DNA reads as TGTGCCAGCAGTGACAGGGGGCAGAATTCACCCCTCCACTTT.